This TCR beta chain stems from a study of cytomegalovirus exposure and HLA in healthy donors. Whole-study results and caveats: Diagnosis of cytomegalovirus status made by the classifier reportedly showed high specificity and sensitivity. It was shown in a later analysis that HLA-associated TCR beta chains were more clonally expanded than other, equally common chains.

The PCR ran on 60 Vbeta and 13 Jbeta primers. Using immunoSEQ multiplex PCR, the repertoire was profiled, and TCRdb retains in-frame clones only, with some absent. The data show some 98,000 clones, under 70% seen once. There are 14 residues in the CDR3. Germline CDR1 and CDR2: MNHNY and SVGAGI (reference sequence). The table lists this clone with a few counts. Its antigen is still unknown. The chain employs TRBV6-6 and TRBJ2-5, with 11 nucleotides matching TRBD1. The better agreement between TRBJ2-7 and the DNA end casts doubt on the J call. The origin of this receptor is a man aged 45-65 years in good health and CMV-seronegative. The sample comprised PBMCs. DNA of the CDR3: TGTGCCAGCAGTCGGACAGGGGGCAGCTACGAGCAGTACTTC. It translates to CASSRTGGSYEQYF.